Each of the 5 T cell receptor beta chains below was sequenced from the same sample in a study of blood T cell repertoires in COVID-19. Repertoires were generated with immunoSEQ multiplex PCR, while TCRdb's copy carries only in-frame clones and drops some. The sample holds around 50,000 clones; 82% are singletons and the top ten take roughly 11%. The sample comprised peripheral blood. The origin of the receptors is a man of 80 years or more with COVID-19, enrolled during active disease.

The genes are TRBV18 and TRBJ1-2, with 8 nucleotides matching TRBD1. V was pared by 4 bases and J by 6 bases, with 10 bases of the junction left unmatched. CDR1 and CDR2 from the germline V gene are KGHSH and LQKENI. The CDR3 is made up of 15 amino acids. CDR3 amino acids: CASSLRTGRPDGYTF. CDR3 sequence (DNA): TGTGCCAGCTCACTTCGGACAGGGAGGCCCGATGGCTACACCTTC.

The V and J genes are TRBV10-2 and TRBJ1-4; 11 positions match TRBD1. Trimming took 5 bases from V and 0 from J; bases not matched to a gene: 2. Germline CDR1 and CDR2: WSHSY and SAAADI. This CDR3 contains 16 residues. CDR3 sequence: CASSPGQGATNEKLFF. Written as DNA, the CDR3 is TGCGCCAGCAGTCCGGGACAGGGGGCAACTAATGAAAAACTGTTTTTT.

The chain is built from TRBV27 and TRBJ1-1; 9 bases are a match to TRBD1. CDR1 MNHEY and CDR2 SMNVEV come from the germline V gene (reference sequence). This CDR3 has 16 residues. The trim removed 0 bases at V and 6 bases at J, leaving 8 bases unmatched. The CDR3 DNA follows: TGTGCCAGCAGTTTATCCCCGGGACAGGGCGTCGCTGAAGCTTTCTTT. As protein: CASSLSPGQGVAEAFF.

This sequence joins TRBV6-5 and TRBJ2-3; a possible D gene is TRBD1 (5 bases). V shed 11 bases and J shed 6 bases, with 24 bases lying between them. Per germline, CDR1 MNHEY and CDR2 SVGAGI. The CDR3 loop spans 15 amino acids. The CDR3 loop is CASPRVAGCKDTQYF. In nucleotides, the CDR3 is TGTGCCTCTCCAAGGGTGGCAGGGTGCAAGGATACGCAGTATTTT.

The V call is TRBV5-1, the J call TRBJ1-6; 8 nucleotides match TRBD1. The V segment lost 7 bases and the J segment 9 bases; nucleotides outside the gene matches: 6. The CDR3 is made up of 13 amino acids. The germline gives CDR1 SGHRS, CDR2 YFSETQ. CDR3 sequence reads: CASGDRLSSPLHF. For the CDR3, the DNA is TGCGCCAGCGGGGACAGGCTTAGTTCACCCCTCCACTTT. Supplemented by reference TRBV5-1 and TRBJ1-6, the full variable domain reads KAGVTQTPRYLIKTRGQQVTLSCSPISGHRSVSWYQQTPGQGLQFLFEYFSETQRNKGNFPGRFSGRQFSNSRSEMNVSTLELGDSALYLCASGDRLSSPLHFGNGTRLTVT.